This entry is about one TCR beta chain. The V and J ends lost 8 bases and 2 bases, in that order; junction bases with no gene match: 3. The CDR3 has 14 residues. Per the germline V gene, CDR1 is WSHSY and CDR2 is SAAADI. This record belongs to a study of blood T cell repertoires in COVID-19. Study information: T cells, B-cell-depleted T cells, or PBMCs supplied cDNA or gDNA.

Only in-frame clones appear in the TCRdb table, and some are missing; sequencing was by immunoSEQ multiplex PCR. The sample records fewer than 250,000 clones, around 90% being singletons. The receptor's source is a woman between 25 and 40 years old with acute COVID-19. Material for sequencing was PBMCs or T cells enriched from blood (not recorded which). The genes are TRBV10-2 and TRBJ1-6, with TRBD1 matching over 7 bases. CDR3: CASGGGTYNSPLHF. DNA for the CDR3: TGCGCCAGCGGAGGGGGCACCTATAATTCACCCCTCCACTTT.